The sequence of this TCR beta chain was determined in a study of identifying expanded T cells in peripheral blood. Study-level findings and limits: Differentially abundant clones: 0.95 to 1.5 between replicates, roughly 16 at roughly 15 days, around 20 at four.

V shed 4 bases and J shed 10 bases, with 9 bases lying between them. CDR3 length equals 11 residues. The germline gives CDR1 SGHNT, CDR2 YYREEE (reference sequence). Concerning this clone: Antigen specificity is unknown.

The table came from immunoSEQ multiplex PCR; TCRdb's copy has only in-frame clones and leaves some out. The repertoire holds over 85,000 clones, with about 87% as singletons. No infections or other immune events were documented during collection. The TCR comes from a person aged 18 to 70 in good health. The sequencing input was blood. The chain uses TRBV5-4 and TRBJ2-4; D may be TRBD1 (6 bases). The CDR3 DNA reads TGTGCCAGCAGCGTAGGGGGAATTCAGTACTTC. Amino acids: CASSVGGIQYF.